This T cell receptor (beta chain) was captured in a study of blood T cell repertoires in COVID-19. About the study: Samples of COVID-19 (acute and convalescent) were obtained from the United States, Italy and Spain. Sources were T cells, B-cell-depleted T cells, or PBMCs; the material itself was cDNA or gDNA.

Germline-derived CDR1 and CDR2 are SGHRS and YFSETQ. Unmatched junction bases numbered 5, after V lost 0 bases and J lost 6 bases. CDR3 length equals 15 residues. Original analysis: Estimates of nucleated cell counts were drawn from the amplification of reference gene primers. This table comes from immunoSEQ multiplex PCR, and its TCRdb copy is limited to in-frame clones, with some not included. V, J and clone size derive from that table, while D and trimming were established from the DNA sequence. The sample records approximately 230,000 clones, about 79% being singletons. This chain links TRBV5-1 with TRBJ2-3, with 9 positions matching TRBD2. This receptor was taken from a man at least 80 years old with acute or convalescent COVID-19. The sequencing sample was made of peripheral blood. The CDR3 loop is CASSLASSGVDTQYF. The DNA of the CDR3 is TGCGCCAGCAGCTTGGCCTCTAGCGGGGTCGATACGCAGTATTTT.